A selection of T cell receptor beta chains follows, all from one sample in a study of T-cell memory formation after mild COVID-19. A single record per CDR3 protein comes from TCRdb applying MiXCR to the 5' RACE reads. The table shows tens of thousands of distinct CDR3 sequences, with over 9% occurring only once. Sequenced material: PBMCs or a T cell subset sorted from them (not recorded which). The source of these receptors is an adult woman who had mild COVID-19 (a few samples of this study predate the infection). Cell type and time point are not known. Both conserved end residues are part of each CDR3. D genes are given only for firm matches. Not every row has a clone size; where given, it reads once, few, many or a size class.

J: TRBJ2-5; V: TRBV4-3; D: TRBD1; size: many; CDR3: CASSSHRGTETQYF; DNA: TGCGCCAGCAGCTCACACAGGGGCACGGAGACCCAGTACTTC
J: TRBJ2-7; V: TRBV19; D: TRBD2; size: few; CDR3: CASSIQAGPYEQYF; DNA: TGTGCCAGTAGTATCCAAGCGGGGCCCTACGAGCAGTACTTC
J: TRBJ2-3; V: TRBV18; D: NA; size: few; CDR3: CASSLAGSDTQYF; DNA: TGTGCCAGCTCACTGGCGGGGTCAGATACGCAGTATTTT
J: TRBJ2-1; V: TRBV7-8; D: NA; size: NA; CDR3: CASNRRHRDVDDEQFF; DNA: TGTGCCAGCAACCGTCGGCACCGGGATGTCGACGATGAGCAGTTCTTC
J: TRBJ2-2; V: TRBV6-9; D: NA; size: few; CDR3: CASRHPLTGELFF; DNA: TGTGCCAGCAGGCACCCACTAACCGGGGAGCTGTTTTTT
J: TRBJ2-1; V: TRBV19; D: TRBD2; size: few; CDR3: CATCRLAGFHEQFF; DNA: TGTGCCACCTGTAGACTAGCGGGATTCCATGAGCAGTTCTTC
J: TRBJ2-7; V: TRBV29-1; D: NA; size: many; CDR3: CSVVSDIFSYEQYF; DNA: TGCAGCGTTGTCTCGGATATCTTCTCCTACGAGCAGTACTTC
J: TRBJ2-5; V: TRBV30; D: TRBD2; size: NA; CDR3: CAWHPGLAGVGPQYF; DNA: TGTGCCTGGCATCCGGGACTAGCGGGGGTTGGTCCCCAGTACTTC
J: TRBJ2-2; V: TRBV2; D: TRBD2; size: NA; CDR3: CASRDVGLANTGELFF; DNA: TGTGCCAGCAGAGATGTGGGACTAGCGAACACCGGGGAGCTGTTTTTT
J: TRBJ2-7; V: TRBV10-3; D: TRBD2; size: many; CDR3: CAISSGGSSYEQYF; DNA: TGTGCCATCAGTAGCGGGGGGAGCTCCTACGAGCAGTACTTC
J: TRBJ2-3; V: TRBV12-5; D: NA; size: many; CDR3: CASGLWVFEGPDTQYF; DNA: TGTGCTAGTGGTCTTTGGGTCTTCGAAGGACCAGATACGCAGTATTTT
J: TRBJ2-1; V: TRBV6-1; D: TRBD1; size: many; CDR3: CASNRQGLGQFF; DNA: TGTGCCAGCAACCGACAGGGTTTGGGGCAGTTCTTC
J: TRBJ2-7; V: TRBV12-3/TRBV12-4; D: NA; size: NA; CDR3: CASSPLKGRGHYEQYF; DNA: TGTGCCAGCAGCCCCCTAAAGGGCAGGGGACACTACGAGCAGTACTTC
J: TRBJ2-2; V: TRBV19; D: NA; size: many; CDR3: CASSIYFVGPNTGELFF; DNA: TGTGCCAGTAGTATTTACTTTGTGGGGCCGAACACCGGGGAGCTGTTTTTT
J: TRBJ2-7; V: TRBV2; D: TRBD2; size: few; CDR3: CASSEGLGEQYF; DNA: TGTGCCAGCAGTGAGGGACTAGGCGAGCAGTACTTC
J: TRBJ2-3; V: TRBV7-2; D: NA; size: many; CDR3: CASRTGGGIGGTDTQYF; DNA: TGTGCCAGCAGGACGGGCGGTGGAATCGGCGGCACAGATACGCAGTATTTT
J: TRBJ2-3; V: TRBV7-9; D: TRBD1; size: NA; CDR3: CASSPRDRLLRDTQYF; DNA: TGTGCCAGCAGCCCGAGGGACAGACTCCTGCGGGATACGCAGTATTTT
J: TRBJ2-1; V: TRBV10-3; D: TRBD2; size: NA; CDR3: CAISGGTSGTSIEQFF; DNA: TGTGCCATCAGTGGGGGGACTAGCGGGACCTCTATTGAGCAGTTCTTC
J: TRBJ2-1; V: TRBV7-2; D: NA; size: many; CDR3: CASSLSGRQSNEQFF; DNA: TGTGCCAGCAGCTTATCGGGGCGGCAGAGTAATGAGCAGTTCTTC
J: TRBJ2-1; V: TRBV12-3/TRBV12-4; D: TRBD1; size: NA; CDR3: CASSPPTGMYNEQFF; DNA: TGTGCCAGCAGCCCACCGACAGGGATGTACAATGAGCAGTTCTTC
J: TRBJ2-3; V: TRBV7-3; D: TRBD2; size: many; CDR3: CASSLGLASSTDTQYF; DNA: TGTGCCAGCAGCTTGGGACTAGCGTCTAGCACAGATACGCAGTATTTT
J: TRBJ2-2; V: TRBV18; D: NA; size: few; CDR3: CASSPPRTFFGELFF; DNA: TGTGCCAGCTCACCCCCTCGGACTTTTTTTGGGGAGCTGTTTTTT
J: TRBJ2-6; V: TRBV11-2; D: NA; size: NA; CDR3: CASSLAGGRTGANVLTF; DNA: TGTGCCAGCAGCTTAGCCGGGGGAAGGACTGGGGCCAACGTCCTGACTTTC
J: TRBJ1-2; V: TRBV19; D: NA; size: few; CDR3: CASSLGDYGYTF; DNA: TGTGCCAGTAGTTTAGGGGACTATGGCTACACCTTC
J: TRBJ2-5; V: TRBV12-3/TRBV12-4; D: NA; size: many; CDR3: CASSFNIFPITQYF; DNA: TGTGCCAGCAGTTTCAACATTTTCCCGATCACCCAGTACTTC
J: TRBJ1-5; V: TRBV6-5; D: NA; size: few; CDR3: CASRWGELGPQHF; DNA: TGTGCCAGCCGGTGGGGGGAGCTGGGGCCCCAGCATTTT
J: TRBJ2-1; V: TRBV27; D: TRBD1; size: few; CDR3: CASSFGQGGYNEQFF; DNA: TGTGCCAGCAGTTTTGGACAGGGAGGCTACAATGAGCAGTTCTTC
J: TRBJ2-3; V: TRBV7-2; D: NA; size: few; CDR3: CASSRYTDTQYF; DNA: TGTGCCAGCAGCCGCTACACAGATACGCAGTATTTT
J: TRBJ1-1; V: TRBV20-1; D: TRBD1; size: many; CDR3: CSARRDRAGTEAFF; DNA: TGCAGTGCTAGAAGGGACAGGGCTGGCACTGAAGCTTTCTTT
J: TRBJ1-2; V: TRBV3-1; D: NA; size: many; CDR3: CASSPSINYGYTF; DNA: TGTGCCAGCAGCCCGAGTATCAACTATGGCTACACCTTC
J: TRBJ2-7; V: TRBV27; D: TRBD2; size: few; CDR3: CASSLAGGGLPYEQYF; DNA: TGTGCCAGCAGTTTAGCCGGGGGGGGCCTACCCTACGAGCAGTACTTC
J: TRBJ1-5; V: TRBV2; D: TRBD1; size: NA; CDR3: CASSNKVPAGQGNQPQHF; DNA: TGTGCCAGCAGTAACAAAGTCCCCGCGGGACAGGGCAATCAGCCCCAGCATTTT
J: TRBJ2-7; V: TRBV23-1; D: NA; size: few; CDR3: CASKGFSYEQYF; DNA: TGCGCCAGCAAAGGCTTCTCCTACGAGCAGTACTTC
J: TRBJ2-7; V: TRBV12-3/TRBV12-4; D: NA; size: many; CDR3: CASSPSQYRVHEQYF; DNA: TGTGCCAGCAGTCCTTCCCAATACAGGGTCCACGAGCAGTACTTC
J: TRBJ2-3; V: TRBV29-1; D: NA; size: many; CDR3: CSVERDRGEYF; DNA: TGCAGCGTTGAGCGGGACAGAGGGGAGTATTTT
J: TRBJ2-7; V: TRBV18; D: TRBD2; size: NA; CDR3: CASSPGLAGSYEQYF; DNA: TGTGCCAGCTCCCCCGGACTAGCGGGAAGTTACGAGCAGTACTTC
J: TRBJ1-2; V: TRBV10-3; D: NA; size: few; CDR3: CAISESEGTLWGYTF; DNA: TGTGCCATCAGTGAGTCGGAGGGAACCCTTTGGGGCTACACCTTC
J: TRBJ1-6; V: TRBV20-1; D: NA; size: few; CDR3: CSASEGGVSPLHF; DNA: TGCAGTGCTAGCGAGGGAGGTGTTTCACCCCTCCACTTT
J: TRBJ1-5; V: TRBV20-1; D: NA; size: few; CDR3: CSARAPGEAQPQHF; DNA: TGCAGTGCTAGGGCCCCGGGGGAGGCTCAGCCCCAGCATTTT
J: TRBJ1-4; V: TRBV5-1; D: NA; size: NA; CDR3: CASSPGPFSTNEKLFF; DNA: TGCGCCAGCAGCCCGGGACCCTTTTCAACTAATGAAAAACTGTTTTTT
J: TRBJ1-1; V: TRBV4-1; D: NA; size: NA; CDR3: CASSQDTALVLSPEAFF; DNA: TGCGCCAGCAGCCAAGATACCGCGCTGGTCCTGTCGCCAGAAGCTTTCTTT
J: TRBJ2-7; V: TRBV28; D: NA; size: NA; CDR3: CASSLQRTYEQYF; DNA: TGTGCCAGCAGTTTACAGCGGACCTACGAGCAGTACTTC
J: TRBJ2-1; V: TRBV25-1; D: TRBD2; size: many; CDR3: CASSGAAGGNNEQFF; DNA: TGTGCCAGCAGTGGTGCAGCGGGGGGCAACAATGAGCAGTTCTTC